Included here is one TCR beta chain sequence, with context. Its antigen remains unknown. The data are from a study of post-analysis software for immune sequencing data. The authors incorporated unique molecular identifiers into the TCR beta cDNA libraries. Input populations of roughly 0.85 to 11 million T cells gave rise to around 480,000 cDNA molecules. Via MiXCR, TCRdb re-called the PCR reads, giving one row per CDR3 protein. The sample lists approximately 630,000 distinct CDR3 sequences, around 60% occurring once. V was pared by 6 bases and J by 0 bases, with 12 bases between. CDR1 ENHRY and CDR2 SYGVKD come from the germline V gene. The CDR3 runs 15 residues. Study-level points and caveats: Elevated frequency relative to controls characterized several TRBV segments in patients, TRBV5-6, TRBV5-1 and TRBV20-1 among them. When compared against controls, multiple sclerosis patients showed significantly lower normalized Chao1 diversity. Under F measure analysis, samples from one preparation batch co-clustered strongly.

The chain combines TRBV10-3 with TRBJ2-4; weak D call: TRBD1 (6 bases). Sequencing was carried out using blood. The clonotype originates from a girl aged 2 to 9 with multiple sclerosis. For the CDR3, the DNA is TGTGCCATCAGCCCGGACAGACTAGCCAAAAACATTCAGTACTTC. Protein sequence: CAISPDRLAKNIQYF.